A selection of T cell receptor beta chains follows, all from one sample in a study of cytomegalovirus exposure and HLA in healthy donors. TCRdb's copy holds only in-frame clones and misses some; the assay was immunoSEQ multiplex PCR. The profile shows 200,000 to 250,000 clones, about nine tenths of them singletons. Sequencing was carried out using PBMCs. The receptors shown here come from a woman under 30 in good health and CMV-seropositive. The CDR3 runs from the conserved cysteine through the conserved F or W. D genes are given only for firm matches. A clone size is listed for some rows: how often the clone was seen (once, few, many), or a class if it is expanded.

size	J	V	D	CDR3	DNA
NA	TRBJ2-1	TRBV10-1	NA	CASSEGRGYNEQFF	TGCGCCAGCAGTGAGGGAAGAGGGTACAATGAGCAGTTCTTC
NA	TRBJ1-1	TRBV27	TRBD1	CASSLTGGLGEAFF	TGTGCCAGCAGTTTGACAGGGGGCTTGGGGGAAGCTTTCTTT
NA	TRBJ2-1	TRBV30	NA	CAWSIGTGDGYNEQFF	TGTGCCTGGAGTATTGGGACGGGAGACGGCTACAATGAGCAGTTCTTC
NA	TRBJ2-7	TRBV28	NA	CASSFRGIGPDSYRREQYF	TGTGCCAGCAGTTTCAGAGGTATCGGTCCGGACTCCTACCGTCGCGAGCAGTACTTC
NA	TRBJ2-3	TRBV5-6	NA	CASSRVGSTDTQYF	TGTGCCAGCAGCCGGGTTGGCAGCACAGATACGCAGTATTTT
NA	TRBJ2-7	TRBV19	TRBD1	CASSIRQGAGEQYF	TGTGCCAGTAGTATTAGACAGGGGGCAGGCGAGCAGTACTTC
NA	TRBJ1-1	TRBV29-1	NA	CSVTFTGREAFF	TGCAGCGTTACTTTTACGGGTCGGGAAGCTTTCTTT
NA	TRBJ1-5	TRBV18	TRBD1	CASSPPRGGLEPQHF	TGTGCCAGCTCACCACCTCGAGGGGGCCTCGAGCCCCAGCATTTT
NA	TRBJ1-5	TRBV6-5	NA	CASSRGGNQPQHF	TGTGCCAGCTCTCGCGGGGGTAATCAGCCCCAGCATTTT
once	TRBJ2-1	TRBV28	TRBD1	CATAGQGPNEQFF	TGTGCCACCGCGGGACAGGGCCCCAATGAGCAGTTCTTC
once	TRBJ2-1	TRBV30	NA	CAWSVRAGVRSYNEQFF	TGTGCCTGGAGTGTAAGGGCAGGGGTCCGCTCCTACAATGAGCAGTTCTTC
NA	TRBJ2-1	TRBV2	TRBD1	CASSSTGGDAEGKDNEQFF	TGTGCCAGCAGCTCCACAGGGGGCGACGCGGAGGGAAAGGACAATGAGCAGTTCTTC
NA	TRBJ1-3	TRBV7-9	NA	CASSRGLLKGNTIYF	TGTGCCAGCAGCCGCGGGCTTCTAAAAGGAAACACCATATATTTT
NA	TRBJ1-1	TRBV27	NA	CARDSVKGLGTEAFF	TGTGCCAGAGACTCGGTCAAGGGGTTAGGGACTGAAGCTTTCTTT
NA	TRBJ1-2	TRBV10-3	TRBD1	CAITPTGEGGYTF	TGTGCCATCACCCCGACAGGGGAGGGTGGCTACACCTTC
once	TRBJ1-5	TRBV19	NA	CASRVVGWTASNQPQHF	TGTGCCAGTAGGGTCGTTGGCTGGACAGCTAGCAATCAGCCCCAGCATTTT
NA	TRBJ2-1	TRBV7-9	NA	CASSLLAGDNEQFF	TGTGCCAGCAGCTTATTGGCGGGCGACAATGAGCAGTTCTTC
NA	TRBJ2-3	TRBV29-1	TRBD2	CSVRTSGIVDTQYF	TGCAGCGTCAGGACTAGCGGGATTGTAGATACGCAGTATTTT
NA	TRBJ2-5	TRBV10-1	TRBD1	CASSPYRGEETQYF	TGCGCCAGCAGTCCATACAGGGGCGAAGAGACCCAGTACTTC
NA	TRBJ2-7	TRBV6-6	NA	CASSFGLHGYEQYF	TGTGCCAGCAGTTTCGGACTACACGGCTACGAGCAGTACTTC
few	TRBJ1-1	TRBV5-4	NA	CASSFSRGNTEAFF	TGTGCCAGCAGCTTTTCCAGGGGAAACACTGAAGCTTTCTTT
NA	TRBJ2-1	TRBV25-1	NA	CASSEGGVGISPEQFF	TGTGCCAGCAGTGAAGGAGGGGTCGGCATCAGCCCCGAGCAGTTCTTC
NA	TRBJ2-1	TRBV27	NA	CASSQDRYSDNEQFF	TGTGCCAGCAGTCAAGACAGGTATTCGGACAATGAGCAGTTCTTC
NA	TRBJ1-1	TRBV6-1	TRBD1	CASSDPGQVTEAFF	TGTGCCAGCAGTGACCCTGGACAGGTCACTGAAGCTTTCTTT
NA	TRBJ2-4	TRBV28	TRBD1	CASSPPRRQGSLGNIQYF	TGTGCCAGCAGTCCCCCTCGTAGACAGGGTTCTTTGGGAAACATTCAGTACTTC
NA	TRBJ2-3	TRBV10-3	NA	CAISGDFSSTDTQYF	TGTGCCATCAGTGGAGACTTCTCTAGCACAGATACGCAGTATTTT
many	TRBJ1-2	TRBV6-6	TRBD1	CASVPSRDSKWGYTF	TGTGCCAGCGTCCCAAGCCGGGACAGCAAGTGGGGCTACACCTTC
NA	TRBJ2-1	TRBV6-6	NA	CASRQQGNEQFF	TGTGCCAGCAGACAACAGGGAAATGAGCAGTTCTTC
NA	TRBJ2-7	TRBV28	TRBD2	CASSSRLAGSYEQYF	TGTGCCAGCAGTTCGCGCCTAGCGGGAAGTTACGAGCAGTACTTC
NA	TRBJ2-7	TRBV5-6	TRBD2	CASSSLAEAYEQYF	TGTGCCAGCAGCTCCCTAGCGGAAGCCTACGAGCAGTACTTC
NA	TRBJ2-1	TRBV28	NA	CASSLSAGRWEQFF	TGTGCCAGCAGTTTATCGGCAGGGCGGTGGGAGCAGTTCTTC
NA	TRBJ2-1	TRBV5-1	NA	CASATSGDYNEQFF	TGCGCCAGCGCCACCTCGGGGGACTACAATGAGCAGTTCTTC
NA	TRBJ2-3	TRBV2	TRBD2	CASTRTLAGGLDTQYF	TGTGCCAGCACCCGGACACTAGCGGGAGGCCTAGATACGCAGTATTTT
NA	TRBJ2-1	TRBV7-6	NA	CASSLARGAYNEQFF	TGTGCCAGCAGCTTAGCGCGGGGAGCCTACAATGAGCAGTTCTTC
NA	TRBJ1-2	TRBV28	TRBD1	CASSFRLTGNYGYTF	TGTGCCAGCAGTTTCCGCCTGACAGGGAACTATGGCTACACCTTC
NA	TRBJ2-1	TRBV4-1	NA	CASSQDMGAGESGPYNEQFF	TGCGCCAGCAGCCAAGATATGGGGGCGGGAGAGTCAGGCCCCTACAATGAGCAGTTCTTC
NA	TRBJ2-6	TRBV6-6	NA	CASSYSTKSGANVLTF	TGTGCCAGCAGTTACTCGACAAAATCTGGGGCCAACGTCCTGACTTTC
NA	TRBJ1-5	TRBV4-1	NA	CASSPEDTVSNQPQHF	TGCGCCAGCAGCCCTGAGGACACAGTTAGCAATCAGCCCCAGCATTTT
NA	TRBJ1-5	TRBV28	NA	CASTGSFFQPQHF	TGTGCCAGTACAGGGAGCTTTTTCCAGCCCCAGCATTTT